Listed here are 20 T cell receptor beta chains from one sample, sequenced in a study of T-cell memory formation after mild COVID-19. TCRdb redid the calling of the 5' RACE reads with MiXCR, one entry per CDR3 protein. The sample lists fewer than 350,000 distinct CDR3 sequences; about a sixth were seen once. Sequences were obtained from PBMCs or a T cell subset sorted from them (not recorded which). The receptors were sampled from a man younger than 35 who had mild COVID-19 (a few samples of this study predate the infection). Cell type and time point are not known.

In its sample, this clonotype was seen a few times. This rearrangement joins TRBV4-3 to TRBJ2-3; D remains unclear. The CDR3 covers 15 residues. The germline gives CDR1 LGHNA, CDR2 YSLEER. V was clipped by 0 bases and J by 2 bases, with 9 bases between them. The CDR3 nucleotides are TGCGCCAGCAGCCAAGATCCAGCTCCCACAGATACGCAGTATTTT. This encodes CASSQDPAPTDTQYF.

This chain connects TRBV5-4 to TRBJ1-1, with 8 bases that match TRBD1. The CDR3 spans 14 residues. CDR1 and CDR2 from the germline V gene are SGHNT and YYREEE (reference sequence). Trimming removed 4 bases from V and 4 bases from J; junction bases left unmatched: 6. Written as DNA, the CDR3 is TGTGCCAGCAGCCCCCCAGGGGGCCCCACTGAAGCTTTCTTT. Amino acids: CASSPPGGPTEAFF. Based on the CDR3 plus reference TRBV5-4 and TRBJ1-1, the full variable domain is ETGVTQSPTHLIKTRGQQVTLRCSSQSGHNTVSWYQQALGQGPQFIFQYYREEENGRGNFPPRFSGLQFPNYSSELNVNALELDDSALYLCASSPPGGPTEAFFGQGTRLTVV.

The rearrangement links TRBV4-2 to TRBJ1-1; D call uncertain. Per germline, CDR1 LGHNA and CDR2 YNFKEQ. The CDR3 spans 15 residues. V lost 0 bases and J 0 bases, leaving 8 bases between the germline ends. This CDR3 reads CASSQDTGLNTEAFF. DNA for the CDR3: TGTGCCAGCAGCCAAGATACGGGGTTGAACACTGAAGCTTTCTTT.

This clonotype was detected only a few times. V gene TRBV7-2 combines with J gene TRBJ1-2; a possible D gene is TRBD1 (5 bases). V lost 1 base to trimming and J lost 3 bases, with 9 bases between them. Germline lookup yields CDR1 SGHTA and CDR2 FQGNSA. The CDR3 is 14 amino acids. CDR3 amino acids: CASSLGGIYYGYTF. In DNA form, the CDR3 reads TGTGCCAGCAGCTTAGGGGGCATCTACTATGGCTACACCTTC. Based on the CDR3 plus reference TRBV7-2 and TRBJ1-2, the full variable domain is GAGVSQSPSNKVTEKGKDVELRCDPISGHTALYWYRQSLGQGLEFLIYFQGNSAPDKSGLPSDRFSAERTGGSVSTLTIQRTQQEDSAVYLCASSLGGIYYGYTFGSGTRLTVV.

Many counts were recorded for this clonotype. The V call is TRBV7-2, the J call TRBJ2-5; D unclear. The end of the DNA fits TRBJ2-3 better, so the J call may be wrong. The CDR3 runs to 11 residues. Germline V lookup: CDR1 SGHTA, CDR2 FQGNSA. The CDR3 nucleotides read TGTGCCAGCAGCTTAACGGGTACGCAGTATTTT. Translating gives CASSLTGTQYF.

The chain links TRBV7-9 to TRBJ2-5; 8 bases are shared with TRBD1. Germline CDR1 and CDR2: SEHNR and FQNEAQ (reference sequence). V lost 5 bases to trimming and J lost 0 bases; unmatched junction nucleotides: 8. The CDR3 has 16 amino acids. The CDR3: CASSVGQGQDQETQYF. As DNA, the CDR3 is TGTGCCAGCAGCGTCGGACAGGGTCAGGACCAAGAGACCCAGTACTTC.

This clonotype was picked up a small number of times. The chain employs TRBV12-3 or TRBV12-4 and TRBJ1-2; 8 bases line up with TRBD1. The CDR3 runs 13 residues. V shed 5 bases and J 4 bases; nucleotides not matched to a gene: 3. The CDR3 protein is CASSPGQAYGYTF. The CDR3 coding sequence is TGTGCCAGCAGTCCGGGACAGGCCTATGGCTACACCTTC.

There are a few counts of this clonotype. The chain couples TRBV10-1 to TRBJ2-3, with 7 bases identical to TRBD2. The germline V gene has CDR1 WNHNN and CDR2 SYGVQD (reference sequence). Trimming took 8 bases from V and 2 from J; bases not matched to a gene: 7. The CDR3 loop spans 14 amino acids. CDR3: CASSPWDYTDTQYF. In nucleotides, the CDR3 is TGCGCCAGCTCTCCGTGGGACTACACAGATACGCAGTATTTT.

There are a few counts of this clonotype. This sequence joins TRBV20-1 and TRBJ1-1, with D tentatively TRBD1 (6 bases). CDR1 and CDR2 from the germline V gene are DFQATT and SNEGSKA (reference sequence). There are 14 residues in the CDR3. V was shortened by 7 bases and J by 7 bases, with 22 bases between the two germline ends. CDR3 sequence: CSVKAGTTSLEAFF. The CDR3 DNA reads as TGCAGTGTGAAGGCCGGGACAACGAGCCTTGAAGCTTTCTTT.

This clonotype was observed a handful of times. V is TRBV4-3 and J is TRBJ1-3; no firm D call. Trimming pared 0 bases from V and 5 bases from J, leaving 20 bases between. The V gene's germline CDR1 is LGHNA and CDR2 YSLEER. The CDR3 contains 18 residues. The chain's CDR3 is CASSQERTTAGKRNTIYF. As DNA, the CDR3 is TGCGCCAGCAGCCAAGAGCGGACCACAGCCGGGAAAAGAAACACCATATATTTT.

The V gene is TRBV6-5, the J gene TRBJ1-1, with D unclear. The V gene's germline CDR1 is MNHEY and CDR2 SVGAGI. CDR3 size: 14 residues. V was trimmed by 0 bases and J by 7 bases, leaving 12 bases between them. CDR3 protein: CASSYSRGEGEAFF. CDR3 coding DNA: TGTGCCAGCAGTTACTCGCGGGGAGAAGGTGAAGCTTTCTTT.

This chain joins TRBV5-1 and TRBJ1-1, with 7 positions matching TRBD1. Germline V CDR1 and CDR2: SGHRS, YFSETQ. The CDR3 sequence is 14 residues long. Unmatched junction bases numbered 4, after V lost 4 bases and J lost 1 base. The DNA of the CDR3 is TGCGCCAGCAGCACGACAGGGCGGAACACTGAAGCTTTCTTT. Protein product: CASSTTGRNTEAFF.

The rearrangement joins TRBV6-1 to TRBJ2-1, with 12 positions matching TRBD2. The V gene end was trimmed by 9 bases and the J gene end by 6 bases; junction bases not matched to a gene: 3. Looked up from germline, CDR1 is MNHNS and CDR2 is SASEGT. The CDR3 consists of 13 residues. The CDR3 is CASASGGANEQFF. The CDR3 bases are TGTGCCAGTGCTAGCGGGGGGGCCAATGAGCAGTTCTTC.

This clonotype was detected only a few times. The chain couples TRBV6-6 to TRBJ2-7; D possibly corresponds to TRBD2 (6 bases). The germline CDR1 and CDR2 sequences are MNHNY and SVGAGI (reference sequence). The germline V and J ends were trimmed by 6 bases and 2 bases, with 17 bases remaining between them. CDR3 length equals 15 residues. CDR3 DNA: TGTGCCAGCAGCCGCGGGGTAGTCAGCCCCTACGAGCAGTACTTC. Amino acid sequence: CASSRGVVSPYEQYF.

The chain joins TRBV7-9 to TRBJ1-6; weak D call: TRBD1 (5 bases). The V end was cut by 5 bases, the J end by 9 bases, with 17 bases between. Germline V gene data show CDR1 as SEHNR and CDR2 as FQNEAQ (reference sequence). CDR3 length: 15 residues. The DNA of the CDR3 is TGTGCCAGCAGCCCGGGTCAGGGCTCGGGTTCACCCCTCCACTTT. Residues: CASSPGQGSGSPLHF.

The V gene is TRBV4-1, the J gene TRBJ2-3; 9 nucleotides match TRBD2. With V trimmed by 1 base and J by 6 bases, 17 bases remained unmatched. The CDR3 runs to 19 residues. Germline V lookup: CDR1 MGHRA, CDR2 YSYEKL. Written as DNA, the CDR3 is TGCGCCAGCAGCCAAGTAGGGCTAGCGGGGATTACCCTCAGGGATACGCAGTATTTT. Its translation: CASSQVGLAGITLRDTQYF.

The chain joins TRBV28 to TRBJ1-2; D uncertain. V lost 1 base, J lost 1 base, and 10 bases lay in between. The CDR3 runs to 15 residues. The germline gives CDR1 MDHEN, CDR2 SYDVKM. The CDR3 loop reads CASSLYGRINYGYTF. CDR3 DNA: TGTGCCAGCAGTTTATACGGCAGAATTAACTATGGCTACACCTTC.

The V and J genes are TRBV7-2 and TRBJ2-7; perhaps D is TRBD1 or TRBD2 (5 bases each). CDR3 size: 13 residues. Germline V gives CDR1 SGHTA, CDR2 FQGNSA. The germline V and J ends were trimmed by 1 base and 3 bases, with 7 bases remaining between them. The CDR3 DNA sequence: TGTGCCAGCAGCTTAGGGGACGTCTACGAGCAGTACTTC. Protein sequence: CASSLGDVYEQYF.

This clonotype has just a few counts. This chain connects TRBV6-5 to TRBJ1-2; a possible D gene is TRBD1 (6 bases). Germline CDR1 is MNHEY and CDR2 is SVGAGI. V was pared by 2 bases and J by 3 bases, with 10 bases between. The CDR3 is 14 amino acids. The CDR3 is CASSYRNRDYGYTF. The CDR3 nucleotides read TGTGCCAGCAGTTACCGAAACAGGGACTATGGCTACACCTTC.

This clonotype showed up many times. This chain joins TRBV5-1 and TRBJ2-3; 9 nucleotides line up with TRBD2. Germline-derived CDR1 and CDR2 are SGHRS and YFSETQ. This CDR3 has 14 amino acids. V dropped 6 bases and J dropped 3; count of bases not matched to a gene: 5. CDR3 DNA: TGCGCCAGCAAGCGGGGGGCGGTGACAGATACGCAGTATTTT. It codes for CASKRGAVTDTQYF.